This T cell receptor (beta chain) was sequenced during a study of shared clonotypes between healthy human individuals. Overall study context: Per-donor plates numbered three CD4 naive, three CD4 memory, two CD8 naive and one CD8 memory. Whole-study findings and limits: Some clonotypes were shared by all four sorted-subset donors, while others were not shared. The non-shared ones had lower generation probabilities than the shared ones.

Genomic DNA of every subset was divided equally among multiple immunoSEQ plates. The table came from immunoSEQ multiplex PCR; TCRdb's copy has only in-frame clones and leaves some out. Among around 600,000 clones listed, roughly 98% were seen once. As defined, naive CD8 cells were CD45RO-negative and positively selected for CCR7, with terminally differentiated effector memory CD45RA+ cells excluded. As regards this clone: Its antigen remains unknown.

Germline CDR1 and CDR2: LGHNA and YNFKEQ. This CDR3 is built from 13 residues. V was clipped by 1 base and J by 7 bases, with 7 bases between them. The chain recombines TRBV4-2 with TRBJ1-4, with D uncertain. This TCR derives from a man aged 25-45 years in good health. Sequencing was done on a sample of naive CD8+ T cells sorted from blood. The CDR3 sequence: CASSQVPPEKLFF. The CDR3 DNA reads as TGTGCCAGCAGCCAAGTTCCTCCTGAAAAACTGTTTTTT.